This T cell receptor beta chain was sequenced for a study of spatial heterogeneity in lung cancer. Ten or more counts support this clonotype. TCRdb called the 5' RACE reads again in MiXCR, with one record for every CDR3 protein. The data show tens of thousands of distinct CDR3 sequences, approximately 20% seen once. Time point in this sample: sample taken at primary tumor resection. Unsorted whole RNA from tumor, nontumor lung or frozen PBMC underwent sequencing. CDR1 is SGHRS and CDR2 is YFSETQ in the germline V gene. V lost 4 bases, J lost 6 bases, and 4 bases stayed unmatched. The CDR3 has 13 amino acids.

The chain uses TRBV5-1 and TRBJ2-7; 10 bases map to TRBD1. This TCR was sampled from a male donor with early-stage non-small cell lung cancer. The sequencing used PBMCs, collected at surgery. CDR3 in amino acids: CASSARDRGEQYF. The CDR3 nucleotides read TGCGCCAGCAGCGCTAGGGACAGGGGCGAGCAGTACTTC.